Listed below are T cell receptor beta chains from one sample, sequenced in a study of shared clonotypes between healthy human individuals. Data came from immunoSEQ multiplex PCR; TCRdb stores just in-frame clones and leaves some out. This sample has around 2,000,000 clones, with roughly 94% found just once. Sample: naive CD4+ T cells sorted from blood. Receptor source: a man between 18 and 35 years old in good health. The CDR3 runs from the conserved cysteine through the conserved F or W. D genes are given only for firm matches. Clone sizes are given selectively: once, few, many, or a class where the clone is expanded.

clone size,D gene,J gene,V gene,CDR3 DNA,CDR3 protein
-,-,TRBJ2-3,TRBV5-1,TGCGCCAGCAGCTTGAGTCTAGATACGCAGTATTTT,CASSLSLDTQYF
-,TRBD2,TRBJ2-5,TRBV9,TGTGCCAGCAGCTCCAAGGCCGGGACTAGCGAGGGGACCCAGTACTTC,CASSSKAGTSEGTQYF
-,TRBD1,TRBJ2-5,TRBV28,TGTGCCAGCAGCCTTAGGACAGGGGGACAAGAGACCCAGTACTTC,CASSLRTGGQETQYF
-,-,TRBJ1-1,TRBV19,TGTGCCAGTAGTATAGGTAACGGACAGCTGAACACTGAAGCTTTCTTT,CASSIGNGQLNTEAFF
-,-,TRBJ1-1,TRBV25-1,TGTGCCAGCAGTGTTTCTCCCGGGTTTTACACTGAAGCTTTCTTT,CASSVSPGFYTEAFF
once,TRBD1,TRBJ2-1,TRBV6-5,TGTGCCAGCAGCTTGACAGGGGGCACGAGGAATGAGCAGTTCTTC,CASSLTGGTRNEQFF
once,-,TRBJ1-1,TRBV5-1,TGCGCCAGCAGCTCCGGGGGTCCGAACACTGAAGCTTTCTTT,CASSSGGPNTEAFF
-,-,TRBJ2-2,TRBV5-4,TGTGCCAGCAGCTTGGGGCCCGGGGGGAACACCGGGGAGCTGTTTTTT,CASSLGPGGNTGELFF
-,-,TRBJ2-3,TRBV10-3,TGTGCCATCAGTGAGTCGTTCGGCACAGATACGCAGTATTTT,CAISESFGTDTQYF
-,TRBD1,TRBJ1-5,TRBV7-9,TGTGCCAGCAGCCGAGACAGGGCGCACGAGCCCCAGCATTTT,CASSRDRAHEPQHF
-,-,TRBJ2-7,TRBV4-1,TGCGCCAGCAGCCAAGCCGGATGGTACGAGCAGTACTTC,CASSQAGWYEQYF
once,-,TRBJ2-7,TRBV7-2,TGTGCCAGCAGCTTAGAGGCAGCTCTCTCCTACGAGCAGTACTTC,CASSLEAALSYEQYF
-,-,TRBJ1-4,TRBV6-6,TGTGCCAGCAGCCCCGGGAGTGCTAAGCGGGAAAAACTGTTTTTT,CASSPGSAKREKLFF
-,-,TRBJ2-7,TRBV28,TGTGCCAGAACGGCGTCAGGGAACTACGAGCAGTACTTC,CARTASGNYEQYF
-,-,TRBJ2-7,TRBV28,TGTGCCAGCAGTCCAGCTGGCATGACCGGTAACGAGCAGTACTTC,CASSPAGMTGNEQYF
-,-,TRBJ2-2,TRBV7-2,TGTGCCAGCAGCATCACTATCACCGGGGAGCTGTTTTTT,CASSITITGELFF
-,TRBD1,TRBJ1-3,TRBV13,TGTGCCAGCAGCCCACATGGACAGGGTAGGATGATAGGCTCTGGAAACACCATATATTTT,CASSPHGQGRMIGSGNTIYF
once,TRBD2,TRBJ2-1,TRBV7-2,TGTGCCAGCAGCTTGTGGGGTAGCGGGAGCAATGAGCAGTTCTTC,CASSLWGSGSNEQFF
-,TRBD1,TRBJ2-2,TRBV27,TGTGCCAGCAGTTTGTACAGGGGCGTAGGCGGGGAGCTGTTTTTT,CASSLYRGVGGELFF
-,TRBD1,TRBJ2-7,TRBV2,TGTGCCAGCAGACGAGACAGGGGGCTCTACGAGCAGTACTTC,CASRRDRGLYEQYF
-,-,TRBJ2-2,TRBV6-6,TGTGCCAGCAGTTATTCCAGCGCGAACACCGGGGAGCTGTTTTTT,CASSYSSANTGELFF
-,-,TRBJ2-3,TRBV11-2,TGTGCCAGCAGCACACAGGGTCCCACAGATACGCAGTATTTT,CASSTQGPTDTQYF